These T cell receptor beta chains were read from a single sample in a study of T cells in Graves' hyperthyroidism and ophthalmopathy. Via MiXCR, TCRdb re-called the multiplex PCR reads, giving one row per CDR3 protein. This table holds 400,000 to 500,000 distinct CDR3 sequences, about an eighth found once. The material sequenced was blood. The receptors were sampled from a woman between 18 and 29 years old with Graves' hyperthyroidism. Each CDR3 is given without its conserved first and last residue. Each record gives: CDR3 protein, D gene, V gene, clone size, J gene. A D gene is named only where the DNA matches it firmly. Clone size is stated in some rows and not others, as once, few, many or a class when expanded.

ASSIRQGSYNEQF	TRBD1	TRBV6-2/TRBV6-3	few	TRBJ2-1
ASSLWGSGLGDLSKNIQY	-	TRBV4-1	few	TRBJ2-4
ASSEGVSTDTQY	-	TRBV6-1	many	TRBJ2-3
ASSYSGGTGELF	-	TRBV6-6	-	TRBJ2-2
ASSAGGNGGYT	-	TRBV19	-	TRBJ1-2
ASSLATSGGEREQF	TRBD2	TRBV7-8	many	TRBJ2-1
ASSLAGGVGETQY	TRBD2	TRBV27	many	TRBJ2-5
ASSSVPPANTGELF	-	TRBV11-3	-	TRBJ2-2
ASSLEGGRPYGYT	TRBD1	TRBV11-2	many	TRBJ1-2
ASSRTHSNQPQH	-	TRBV11-2	many	TRBJ1-5
ASSLLKQETQY	-	TRBV3-1	-	TRBJ2-5
ASRPGQGMMNTEAF	TRBD1	TRBV27	many	TRBJ1-1
ASKAGGNTEAF	-	TRBV6-1	-	TRBJ1-1
ASSGTAPREQY	TRBD1	TRBV11-3	many	TRBJ2-7
SARVGRGWPQH	TRBD1	TRBV20-1	many	TRBJ1-5
SARGSLNSYNEQF	-	TRBV20-1	many	TRBJ2-1
SASPGPAIEYGYT	-	TRBV20-1	many	TRBJ1-2
ASSVGLTNEQF	-	TRBV9	many	TRBJ2-1
SVGWSTNEKLF	-	TRBV29-1	few	TRBJ1-4
ASSIYRDRDYEQY	TRBD1	TRBV6-1	many	TRBJ2-7
ASSPWTSGNTGELF	TRBD2	TRBV27	many	TRBJ2-2
ASSVWSGRNNEQF	TRBD2	TRBV25-1	-	TRBJ2-1
ASSFPSTGVQPQH	TRBD1	TRBV28	-	TRBJ1-5
TSSFLGDRPGELF	-	TRBV12-3/TRBV12-4	few	TRBJ2-2
ASSRTGGHSPADTQY	TRBD2	TRBV5-1	many	TRBJ2-3
ASSLAMDRGVLY	TRBD1	TRBV7-2	-	TRBJ2-7
SARGAGCCANEKLF	-	TRBV20-1	many	TRBJ1-4
ASSVAGGPEEQY	TRBD2	TRBV9	-	TRBJ2-7
ASSLMGREQY	-	TRBV5-1	many	TRBJ2-7
ASSPGRDTEAF	-	TRBV18	many	TRBJ1-1
ASSPAGDGWNEQF	TRBD2	TRBV3-1	-	TRBJ2-1
SAPPSGINEQF	TRBD2	TRBV20-1	many	TRBJ2-1
ASSSRGALNTEAF	-	TRBV11-2	many	TRBJ1-1
ASSLDRGSNTGELF	-	TRBV11-2	many	TRBJ2-2
ASTPQGAIYGYT	TRBD1	TRBV12-3/TRBV12-4	many	TRBJ1-2
ASSPGGRTDTQY	TRBD1	TRBV7-9	few	TRBJ2-3
ASSIRAGFYNEQF	-	TRBV19	many	TRBJ2-1
ASSLLQGAETQY	TRBD1	TRBV28	many	TRBJ2-5
ASSLRTNEKLF	-	TRBV5-4	many	TRBJ1-4
ASSARDWLTEQF	-	TRBV12-3/TRBV12-4	many	TRBJ2-1
ATSDWAPEGTGELF	-	TRBV24-1	many	TRBJ2-2
ASRIHNPTGSFGYT	-	TRBV6-1	many	TRBJ1-2
AWSAAGGGNQPQH	TRBD1	TRBV30	-	TRBJ1-5
ATSRGSGANTEAF	-	TRBV15	many	TRBJ1-1
ASSPRPQETQY	-	TRBV11-2	few	TRBJ2-5
SARTSGRPSSYERY	TRBD2	TRBV20-1	-	TRBJ2-7
AWSVGAGGGYT	TRBD1	TRBV30	many	TRBJ1-2
ASSFDTGGGYT	-	TRBV7-3	once	TRBJ1-2
ATTFWDTESSPLH	-	TRBV24-1	many	TRBJ1-6
ASAFEATGKLSYT	TRBD1	TRBV12-5	many	TRBJ1-2
AWRLTGRGLGGYT	TRBD1	TRBV30	many	TRBJ1-2
ASSNSRRTYEQY	-	TRBV19	-	TRBJ2-7
SAGGGTYNEQF	-	TRBV20-1	many	TRBJ2-1
ASSLVAGVGFESYNEQF	TRBD2	TRBV7-9	-	TRBJ2-1
ASRRGAETETQY	-	TRBV3-1	-	TRBJ2-5
ASSAQTSGFYNEQF	TRBD2	TRBV5-4	few	TRBJ2-1
ATSRAFTPGQGQASGNTIY	TRBD1	TRBV15	-	TRBJ1-3
ASSSYREMNTEAF	-	TRBV7-6	many	TRBJ1-1
ASSTRQGFTEAF	TRBD1	TRBV7-2	many	TRBJ1-1